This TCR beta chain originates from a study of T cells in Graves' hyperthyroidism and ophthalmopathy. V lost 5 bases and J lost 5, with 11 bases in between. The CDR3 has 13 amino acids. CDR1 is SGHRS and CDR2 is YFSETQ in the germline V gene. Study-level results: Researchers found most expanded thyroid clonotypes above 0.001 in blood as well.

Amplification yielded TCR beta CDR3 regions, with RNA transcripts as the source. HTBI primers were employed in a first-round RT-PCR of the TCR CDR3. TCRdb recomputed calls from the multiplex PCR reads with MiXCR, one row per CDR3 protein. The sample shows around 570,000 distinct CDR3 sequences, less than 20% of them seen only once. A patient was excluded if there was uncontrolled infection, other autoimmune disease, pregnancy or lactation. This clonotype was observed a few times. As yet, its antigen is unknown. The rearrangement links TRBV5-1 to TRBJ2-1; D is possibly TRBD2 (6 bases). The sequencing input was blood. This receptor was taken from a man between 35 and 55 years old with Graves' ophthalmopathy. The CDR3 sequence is CASRGTGNNEQFF. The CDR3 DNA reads TGCGCCAGCAGAGGGACTGGCAACAATGAGCAGTTCTTC.